These 18 T cell receptor beta chains were all obtained from the same sample, sequenced in a study of beta chain features in type 1 diabetes. Isolated RNA was reverse transcribed in full, so expressed TCRB transcripts were sequenced. The protocol was immunoSEQ multiplex PCR, while the TCRdb copy is restricted to in-frame clones and leaves out a portion. The table shows 130,000 to 150,000 clones, with around 8.7% occurring only once. Specimen: central memory CD4+ T cells from blood. These receptors originate from a man between 18 and 35 years old in good health.

This clone was recorded a few times. The rearrangement uses TRBV30 and TRBJ2-2; TRBD1 aligns across 9 bases. The CDR3 length is 14 residues. Germline values: CDR1 GTSNPN, CDR2 SVGIG (reference sequence). The trim removed 4 bases at V and 5 bases at J, leaving 5 bases unmatched. In DNA form, the CDR3 reads TGTGCCTGGAAGGGACAGGGACCGACCGGGGAGCTGTTTTTT. Its protein is CAWKGQGPTGELFF.

CDR3 protein: CAWSRGTSGNTIYF. The CDR3 DNA follows: TGTGCCTGGAGTCGCGGGACCTCTGGAAACACCATATATTTT. V and J are TRBV30 and TRBJ1-3; a weak D match, TRBD1 (5 bases). Germline assignment: CDR1 GTSNPN and CDR2 SVGIG (reference sequence). V shed 2 bases and J shed 0 bases, with 8 bases lying between them. The CDR3 runs 14 residues. The whole variable domain, filled in from reference TRBV30 and TRBJ1-3, reads SQTIHQWPATLVQPVGSPLSLECTVEGTSNPNLYWYRQAAGRGLQLLFYSVGIGQISSEVPQNLSASRPQDRQFILSSKKLLLSDSGFYLCAWSRGTSGNTIYFGEGSWLTVV.

This clone has more than one count but fewer than ten. The rearrangement uses TRBV6-6 and TRBJ1-5; unclear D gene. Looked up from germline, CDR1 is MNHNY and CDR2 is SVGAGI (reference sequence). The ends were cut back, 6 bases at V and 3 bases at J, with 9 bases in the middle. CDR3 length: 13 residues. CDR3 coding DNA: TGTGCCAGCAGGAACAAACACAATCAGCCCCAGCATTTT. It translates to CASRNKHNQPQHF.

Only a few counts were recorded for this clone. The V gene is TRBV7-2, the J gene TRBJ2-5; tentative D call: TRBD2 (6 bases). Germline values: CDR1 SGHTA, CDR2 FQGNSA. The CDR3 has 16 residues. V lost 6 bases and J lost 4, with 21 bases in between. The CDR3: CASRAYGTQGGETQYF. In nucleotides, the CDR3 is TGTGCCAGCAGGGCCTACGGGACGCAGGGAGGAGAGACCCAGTACTTC.

This clone was observed a handful of times. V gene TRBV6-6 combines with J gene TRBJ2-5; unclear D gene. The CDR3 is made up of 12 amino acids. Trimming pared 2 bases from V and 3 bases from J, leaving 4 bases between. Looked up from germline, CDR1 is MNHNY and CDR2 is SVGAGI (reference sequence). The CDR3, as DNA: TGTGCCAGCAGTTACCAAAAAGAGACCCAGTACTTC. Encoded protein: CASSYQKETQYF.

V gene TRBV19 combines with J gene TRBJ1-6, with TRBD1 matching over 8 bases. The CDR3 is 16 residues long. Germline V gene lookup returns CDR1 LNHDA and CDR2 SQIVND (reference sequence). Trimming removed 5 bases from V and 4 bases from J; junction bases left unmatched: 7. The CDR3 DNA is TGTGCCAGTAGTCCAGGGGACAGGAGGTATAATTCACCCCTCCACTTT. Residues: CASSPGDRRYNSPLHF.

This clone was counted a few times. V is TRBV27 and J is TRBJ1-4; 8 bases map to TRBD1. The CDR3 covers 16 residues. The junction had 15 bases not matched to a gene; V was cut back by 7 bases and J by 8 bases. Per the germline V gene, CDR1 is MNHEY and CDR2 is SMNVEV (reference sequence). CDR3 amino acids: CASKDRQGKEHEKLFF. The CDR3 DNA is TGTGCCAGCAAAGATCGACAGGGGAAGGAGCACGAAAAACTGTTTTTT.

This clone was found a few times. The chain combines TRBV7-9 with TRBJ2-3, with 10 bases that match TRBD1. With V trimmed by 5 bases and J by 5 bases, 7 bases remained unmatched. Germline loops: CDR1 SEHNR, CDR2 FQNEAQ (reference sequence). This CDR3 comprises 15 residues. CDR3 sequence: CASSKRTGGLDTQYF. The CDR3 DNA reads as TGTGCCAGCAGCAAGCGGACAGGGGGTTTAGATACGCAGTATTTT.

V usage is TRBV30 and J usage is TRBJ2-7; D is ambiguous. Trimming removed 5 bases from V and 7 bases from J, with 18 bases in between. CDR3 size: 13 residues. The germline gives CDR1 GTSNPN, CDR2 SVGIG (reference sequence). The CDR3 bases are TGTGCCTGGGCTCCTGACCGTGGAGCTGAGCAGTACTTC. It yields the protein CAWAPDRGAEQYF.

In its sample, this clone was seen a few times. V usage is TRBV6-6 and J usage is TRBJ2-5; no reliable D call. CDR1 and CDR2 from the germline V gene are MNHNY and SVGAGI (reference sequence). The CDR3 runs 13 residues. The V end was cut by 2 bases, the J end by 2 bases, with 6 bases between. CDR3 region: CASSYSFQETQYF. The CDR3 region has the DNA TGTGCCAGCAGTTACAGCTTTCAAGAGACCCAGTACTTC.

This clone has more than one count but fewer than ten. This chain joins TRBV9 and TRBJ1-6, with D possibly TRBD1 on 6 matching bases. Germline CDR1 SGDLS, CDR2 YYNGEE. The V and J ends lost 4 bases and 9 bases respectively, with 14 bases between them. The length of the CDR3 is 14 residues. CDR3 protein: CASSPLRGGSPLHF. The CDR3, as DNA: TGTGCCAGCAGCCCCCTCAGGGGCGGTTCACCCCTCCACTTT.

This clone appeared a few times. The chain joins TRBV5-1 to TRBJ1-5; 7 bases fit TRBD1. This CDR3 has 15 residues. J was trimmed by 5 bases and V by 4 bases; bases with no gene match: 9. Germline CDR1 and CDR2: SGHRS and YFSETQ. CDR3 nucleotides: TGCGCCAGCAGCCTTGGGACAGAGGCAGATCAGCCCCAGCATTTT. Its protein product is CASSLGTEADQPQHF.

J is TRBJ1-2 and V is TRBV19; the D gene is possibly TRBD1 (6 bases). The V gene's germline CDR1 is LNHDA and CDR2 SQIVND (reference sequence). CDR3 length: 14 amino acids. V was pared by 3 bases and J by 6 bases, with 14 bases between. CDR3 nucleotides: TGTGCCAGTAGTATGAGGGACAATAGCGATGGCTACACCTTC. It translates to CASSMRDNSDGYTF.

This chain links TRBV5-1 with TRBJ2-1; TRBD2 matches at 9 bases. Germline V gives CDR1 SGHRS, CDR2 YFSETQ. The J segment lost 3 bases and the V segment lost 6 bases, leaving 4 bases of the junction unmatched. This CDR3 is built from 14 residues. The chain's CDR3 is CASTKRGDYNEQFF. DNA of the CDR3: TGCGCCAGCACCAAGCGGGGGGACTACAATGAGCAGTTCTTC.

The chain joins TRBV6-6 to TRBJ2-2; 7 nucleotides agree with TRBD1. CDR3 length: 16 residues. J was trimmed by 6 bases and V by 7 bases; bases with no gene match: 14. The germline gives CDR1 MNHNY, CDR2 SVGAGI (reference sequence). The CDR3 nucleotides are TGTGCCAGCATTTGGGAAACGAGACAGGGACCCGGGGAGCTGTTTTTT. Its protein is CASIWETRQGPGELFF.

This rearrangement joins TRBV30 to TRBJ1-2, with 9 bases identical to TRBD1. V shed 4 bases and J 8 bases; nucleotides not matched to a gene: 8. The CDR3 totals 13 residues. From germline, CDR1 is GTSNPN and CDR2 SVGIG (reference sequence). CDR3 sequence (DNA): TGTGCCTGGACCCAACAGGGGGCAGGAGGCTACACCTTC. This gives the protein CAWTQQGAGGYTF.

The gene calls are TRBV4-2 and TRBJ2-3, with 8 positions matching TRBD2. CDR3 size: 17 residues. Unmatched junction bases numbered 11, after V lost 1 base and J lost 5 bases. Germline loops: CDR1 LGHNA, CDR2 YNFKEQ. The CDR3 loop is CASSQAPPGGPKDTQYF. The CDR3 DNA sequence: TGTGCCAGCAGCCAAGCGCCACCGGGGGGGCCCAAAGATACGCAGTATTTT.

The CDR3 nucleotides are TGTGCCAGTAGTATCCGGGCTAGCGGGGTGAGCACAGATACGCAGTATTTT. Its protein is CASSIRASGVSTDTQYF. The J gene is TRBJ2-3, the V gene TRBV19; TRBD2 matches 9 bases. Trimming at V came to 3 bases and at J to 0 bases, leaving 7 bases not matched to a gene. CDR1 LNHDA and CDR2 SQIVND come from the germline V gene (reference sequence). CDR3 length equals 17 residues. Variable domain in full (rest from reference TRBV19 and TRBJ2-3): DGGITQSPKYLFRKEGQNVTLSCEQNLNHDAMYWYRQDPGQGLRLIYYSQIVNDFQKGDIAEGYSVSREKKESFPLTVTSAQKNPTAFYLCASSIRASGVSTDTQYFGPGTRLTVL.